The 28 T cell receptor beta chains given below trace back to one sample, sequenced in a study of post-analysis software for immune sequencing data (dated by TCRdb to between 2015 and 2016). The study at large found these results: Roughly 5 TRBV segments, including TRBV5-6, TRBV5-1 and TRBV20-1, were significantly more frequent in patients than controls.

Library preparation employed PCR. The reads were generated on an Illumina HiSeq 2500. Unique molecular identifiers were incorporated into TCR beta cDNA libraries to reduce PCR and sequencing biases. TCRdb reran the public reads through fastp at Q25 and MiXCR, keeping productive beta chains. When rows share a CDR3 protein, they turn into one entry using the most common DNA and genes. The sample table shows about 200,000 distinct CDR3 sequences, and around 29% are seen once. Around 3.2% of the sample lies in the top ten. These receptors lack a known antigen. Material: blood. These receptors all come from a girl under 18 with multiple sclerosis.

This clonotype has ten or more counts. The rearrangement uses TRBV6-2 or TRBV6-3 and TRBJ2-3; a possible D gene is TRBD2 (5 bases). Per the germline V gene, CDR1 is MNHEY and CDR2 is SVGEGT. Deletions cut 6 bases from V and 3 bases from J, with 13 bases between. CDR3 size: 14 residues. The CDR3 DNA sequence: TGTGCCAGCAGCCGACTATACATGACAGATACGCAGTATTTT. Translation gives CASSRLYMTDTQYF.

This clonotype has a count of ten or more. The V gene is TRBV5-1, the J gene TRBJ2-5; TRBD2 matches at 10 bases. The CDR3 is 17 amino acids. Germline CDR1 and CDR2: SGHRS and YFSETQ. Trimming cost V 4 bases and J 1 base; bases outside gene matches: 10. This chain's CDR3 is CASSLGLAYPPQETQYF. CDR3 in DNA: TGCGCCAGCAGCCTGGGACTAGCGTACCCTCCCCAAGAGACCCAGTACTTC.

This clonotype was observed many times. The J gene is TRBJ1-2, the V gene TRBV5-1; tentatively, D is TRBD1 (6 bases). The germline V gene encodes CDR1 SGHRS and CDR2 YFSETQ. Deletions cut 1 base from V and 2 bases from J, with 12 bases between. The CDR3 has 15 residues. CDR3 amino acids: CASSLLQGGNYGYTF. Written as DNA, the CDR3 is TGCGCCAGCAGCTTGTTACAGGGAGGCAACTATGGCTACACCTTC.

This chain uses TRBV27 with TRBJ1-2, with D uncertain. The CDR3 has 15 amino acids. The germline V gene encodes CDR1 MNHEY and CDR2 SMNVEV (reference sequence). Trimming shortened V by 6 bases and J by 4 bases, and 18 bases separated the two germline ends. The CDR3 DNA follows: TGTGCCAGCAGACAAAGGTCGGGGAGAGGCTATGGCTACACCTTC. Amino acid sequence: CASRQRSGRGYGYTF.

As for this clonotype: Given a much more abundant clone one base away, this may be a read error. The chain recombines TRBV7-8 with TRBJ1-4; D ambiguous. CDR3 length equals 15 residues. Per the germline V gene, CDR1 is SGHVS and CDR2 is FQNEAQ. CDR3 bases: TGTGCCAGCCGCTTAGACCGGGCAACTAATGAAAAACTGTTTTTT. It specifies CASRLDRATNEKLFF.

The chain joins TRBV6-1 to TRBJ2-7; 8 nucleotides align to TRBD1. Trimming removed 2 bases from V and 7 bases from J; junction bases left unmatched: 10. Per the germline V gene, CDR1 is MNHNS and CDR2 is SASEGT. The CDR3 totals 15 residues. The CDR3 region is CASSELGQAGHEQYF. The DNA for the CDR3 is TGTGCCAGCAGTGAATTGGGACAGGCCGGCCATGAGCAGTACTTC.

CDR3 sequence reads: CASSYNTGRGQNTEAFF. CDR3 coding DNA: TGTGCCAGCAGTTACAACACGGGGCGGGGGCAGAACACTGAAGCTTTCTTT. This rearrangement joins TRBV6-5 to TRBJ1-1, with TRBD1 as a possible D gene (6 bases). In germline, CDR1 is MNHEY, CDR2 SVGAGI. Trimming removed 2 bases from V and 1 base from J, with 17 bases in between. CDR3 length: 17 amino acids.

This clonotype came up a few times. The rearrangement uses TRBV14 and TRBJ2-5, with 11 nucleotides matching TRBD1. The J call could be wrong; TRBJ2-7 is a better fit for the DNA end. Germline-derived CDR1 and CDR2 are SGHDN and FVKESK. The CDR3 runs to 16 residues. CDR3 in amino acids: CASSLLPGQGGHEQYF. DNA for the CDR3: TGTGCCAGCAGCCTTCTGCCGGGACAGGGGGGCCACGAGCAGTACTTC.

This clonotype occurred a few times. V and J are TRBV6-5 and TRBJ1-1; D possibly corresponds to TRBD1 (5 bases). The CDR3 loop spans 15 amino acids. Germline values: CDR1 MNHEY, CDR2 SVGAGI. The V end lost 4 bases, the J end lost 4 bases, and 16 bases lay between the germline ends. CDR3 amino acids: CASSSPGVQGTEAFF. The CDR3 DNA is TGTGCCAGCAGTTCCCCTGGCGTTCAGGGCACTGAAGCTTTCTTT.

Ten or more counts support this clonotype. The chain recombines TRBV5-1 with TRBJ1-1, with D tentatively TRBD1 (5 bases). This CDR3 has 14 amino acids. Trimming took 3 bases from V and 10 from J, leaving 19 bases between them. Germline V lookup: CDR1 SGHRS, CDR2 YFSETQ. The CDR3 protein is CASSSESGGRGAFF. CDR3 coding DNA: TGCGCCAGCAGCTCGGAAAGCGGGGGACGAGGAGCTTTCTTT.

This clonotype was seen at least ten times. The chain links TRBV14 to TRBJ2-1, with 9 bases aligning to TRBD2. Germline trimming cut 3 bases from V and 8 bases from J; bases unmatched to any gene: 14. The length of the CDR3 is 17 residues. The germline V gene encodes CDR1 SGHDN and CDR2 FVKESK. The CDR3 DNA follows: TGTGCCAGCAGCCAGCACCGTGTTGCGGGAGGGCCGTATGAGCAGTTCTTC. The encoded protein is CASSQHRVAGGPYEQFF.

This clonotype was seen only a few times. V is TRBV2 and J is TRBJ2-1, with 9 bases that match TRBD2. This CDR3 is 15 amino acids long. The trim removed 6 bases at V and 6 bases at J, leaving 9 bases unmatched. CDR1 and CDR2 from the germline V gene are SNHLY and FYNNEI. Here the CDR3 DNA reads TGTGCCAGCAGGATTTTGATTAGCGGGAGCAATGAGCAGTTCTTC. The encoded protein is CASRILISGSNEQFF.

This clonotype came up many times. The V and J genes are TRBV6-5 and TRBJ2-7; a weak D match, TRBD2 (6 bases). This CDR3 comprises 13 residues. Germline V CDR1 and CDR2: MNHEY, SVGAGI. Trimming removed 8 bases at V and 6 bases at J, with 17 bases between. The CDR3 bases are TGTGCCAGCGCCAATCCGCGGGAAGTCGAGCAGTACTTC. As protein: CASANPREVEQYF.

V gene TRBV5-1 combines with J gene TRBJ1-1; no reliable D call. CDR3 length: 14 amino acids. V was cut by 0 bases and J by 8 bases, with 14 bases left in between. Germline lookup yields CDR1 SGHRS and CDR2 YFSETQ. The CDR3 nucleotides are TGCGCCAGCAGCTTGGGATCCGAGGGCTACGAAGCTTTCTTT. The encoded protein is CASSLGSEGYEAFF.

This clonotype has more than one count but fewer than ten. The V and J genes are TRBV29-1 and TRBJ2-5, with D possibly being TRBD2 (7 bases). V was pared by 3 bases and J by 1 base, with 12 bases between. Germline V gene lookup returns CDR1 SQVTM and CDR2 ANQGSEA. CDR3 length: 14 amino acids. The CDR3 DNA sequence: TGCAGCGTTGAGGCGGGGGCCTTCCAAGAGACCCAGTACTTC. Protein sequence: CSVEAGAFQETQYF.

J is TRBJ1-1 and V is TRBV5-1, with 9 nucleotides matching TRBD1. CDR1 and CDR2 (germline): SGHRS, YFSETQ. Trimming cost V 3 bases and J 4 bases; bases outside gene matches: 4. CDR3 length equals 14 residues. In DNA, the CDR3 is TGCGCCAGCAGCTGGAAACAGGGGGCCACTGAAGCTTTCTTT. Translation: CASSWKQGATEAFF. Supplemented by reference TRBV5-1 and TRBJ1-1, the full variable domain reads KAGVTQTPRYLIKTRGQQVTLSCSPISGHRSVSWYQQTPGQGLQFLFEYFSETQRNKGNFPGRFSGRQFSNSRSEMNVSTLELGDSALYLCASSWKQGATEAFFGQGTRLTVV.

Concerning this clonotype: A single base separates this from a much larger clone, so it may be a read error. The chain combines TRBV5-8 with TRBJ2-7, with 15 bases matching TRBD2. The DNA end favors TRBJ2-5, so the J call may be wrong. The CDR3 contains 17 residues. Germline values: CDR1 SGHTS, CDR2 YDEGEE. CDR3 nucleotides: TGTGCCAGCGGCCCGGGACTAGCGGGAGGCACCAGAGAGACCCAGTACTTC. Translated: CASGPGLAGGTRETQYF.

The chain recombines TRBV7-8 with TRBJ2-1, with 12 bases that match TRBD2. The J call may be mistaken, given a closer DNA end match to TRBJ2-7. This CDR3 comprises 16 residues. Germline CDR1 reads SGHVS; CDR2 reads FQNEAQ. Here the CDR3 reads CASSLSGLAGYNEQYF. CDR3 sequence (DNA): TGTGCCAGCAGCCTATCAGGACTAGCGGGATACAATGAGCAGTACTTC.

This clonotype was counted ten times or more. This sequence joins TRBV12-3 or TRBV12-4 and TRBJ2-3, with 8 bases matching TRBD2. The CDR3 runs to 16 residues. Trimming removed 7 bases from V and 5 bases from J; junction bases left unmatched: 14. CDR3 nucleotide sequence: TGTGCCAGCAAAAAAGGAACGGGAGGGCCGGGAGATACGCAGTATTTT. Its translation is CASKKGTGGPGDTQYF.

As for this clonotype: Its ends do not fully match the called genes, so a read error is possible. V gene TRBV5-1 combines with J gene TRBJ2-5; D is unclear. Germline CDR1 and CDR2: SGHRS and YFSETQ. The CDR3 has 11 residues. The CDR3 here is CANSDQETQYF. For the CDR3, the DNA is TGCGCCAACAGCGACCAAGAGACCCAGTACTTC.

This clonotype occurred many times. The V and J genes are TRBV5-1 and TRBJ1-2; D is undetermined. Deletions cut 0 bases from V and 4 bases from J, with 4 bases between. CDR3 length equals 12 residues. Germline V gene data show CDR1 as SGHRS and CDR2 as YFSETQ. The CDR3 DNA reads TGCGCCAGCAGCTTGGACAGCTATGGCTACACCTTC. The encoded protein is CASSLDSYGYTF.

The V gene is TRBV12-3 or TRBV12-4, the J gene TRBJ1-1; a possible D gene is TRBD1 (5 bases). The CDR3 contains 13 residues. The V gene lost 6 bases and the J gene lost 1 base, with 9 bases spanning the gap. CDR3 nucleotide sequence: TGTGCCAGCAGAAAGACAGAGAACACTGAAGCTTTCTTT. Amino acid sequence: CASRKTENTEAFF.

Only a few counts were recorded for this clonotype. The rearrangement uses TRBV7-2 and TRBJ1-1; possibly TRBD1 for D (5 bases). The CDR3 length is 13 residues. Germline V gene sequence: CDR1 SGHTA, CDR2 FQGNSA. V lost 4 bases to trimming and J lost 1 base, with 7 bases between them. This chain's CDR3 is CASSSGQNTEAFF. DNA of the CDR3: TGTGCCAGCAGCTCTGGACAGAACACTGAAGCTTTCTTT.

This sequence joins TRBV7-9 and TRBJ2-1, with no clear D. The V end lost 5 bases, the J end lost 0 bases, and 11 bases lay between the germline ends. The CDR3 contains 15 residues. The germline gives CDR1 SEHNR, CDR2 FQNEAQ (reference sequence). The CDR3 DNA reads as TGTGCCAGCAGCCCCAGTGGTCTCTCCTACAATGAGCAGTTCTTC. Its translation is CASSPSGLSYNEQFF.

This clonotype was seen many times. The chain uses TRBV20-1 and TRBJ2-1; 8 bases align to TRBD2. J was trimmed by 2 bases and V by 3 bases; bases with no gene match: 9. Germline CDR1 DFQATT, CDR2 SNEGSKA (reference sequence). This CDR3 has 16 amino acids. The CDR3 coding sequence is TGCAGTGCTAGTGACGGACTAGCAGGGGCCTACAATGAGCAGTTCTTC. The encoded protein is CSASDGLAGAYNEQFF.

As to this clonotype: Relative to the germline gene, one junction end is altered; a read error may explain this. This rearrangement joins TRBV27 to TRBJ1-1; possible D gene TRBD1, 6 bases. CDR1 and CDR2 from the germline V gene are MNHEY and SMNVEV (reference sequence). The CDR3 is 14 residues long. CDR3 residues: CTSSLTLGGTEAFF. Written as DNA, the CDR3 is TGTACCAGCAGCTTGACTCTAGGGGGCACTGAAGCTTTCTTT.

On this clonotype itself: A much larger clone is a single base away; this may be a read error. The CDR3 loop reads CASSLSGGPHNKQFF. CDR3 coding DNA: TGTGCCAGCAGCTTATCGGGAGGTCCCCACAATAAGCAGTTCTTC. The chain combines TRBV5-6 with TRBJ2-1; 7 positions match TRBD2. This CDR3 contains 15 residues. Germline assignment: CDR1 SGHDT and CDR2 YYEEEE.

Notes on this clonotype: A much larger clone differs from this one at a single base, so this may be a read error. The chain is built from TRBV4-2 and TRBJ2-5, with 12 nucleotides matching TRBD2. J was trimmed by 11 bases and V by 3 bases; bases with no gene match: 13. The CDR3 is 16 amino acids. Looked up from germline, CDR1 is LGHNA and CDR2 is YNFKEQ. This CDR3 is CASSQTTSGSYNEQYF. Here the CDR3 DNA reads TGTGCCAGCAGCCAGACGACTAGCGGGAGTTACAATGAGCAGTACTTC.